The 25 T cell receptor beta chains below come from one sample, sequenced in a study of shared clonotypes between healthy human individuals. Repertoires were generated with immunoSEQ multiplex PCR, while TCRdb's copy carries only in-frame clones and drops some. The table has fewer than 550,000 clones, roughly 79% seen once. Material: PBMCs. The source of these receptors is a woman aged 40 to 50 in good health. Some clones in this sample may be carry-over from other donors' samples.

The chain recombines TRBV7-9 with TRBJ2-1, with D perhaps being TRBD1 or TRBD2 (5 bases each). Trimming pared 5 bases from V and 3 bases from J, leaving 8 bases between. The CDR3 loop spans 13 amino acids. CDR1 SEHNR and CDR2 FQNEAQ come from the germline V gene (reference sequence). The chain's CDR3 is CASSRDHYNEQFF. The CDR3 nucleotides read TGTGCCAGCAGCCGGGACCACTACAATGAGCAGTTCTTC. Variable domain in full (rest from reference TRBV7-9 and TRBJ2-1): DTGVSQNPRHKITKRGQNVTFRCDPISEHNRLYWYRQTLGQGPEFLTYFQNEAQLEKSRLLSDRFSAERPKGSFSTLEIQRTEQGDSAMYLCASSRDHYNEQFFGPGTRLTVL.

V usage is TRBV11-2 and J usage is TRBJ2-1, with D perhaps TRBD2 (6 bases). The germline gives CDR1 SGHAT, CDR2 FQNNGV. The CDR3 runs 14 residues. Trimming removed 0 bases at V and 8 bases at J, with 11 bases between. CDR3 DNA: TGTGCCAGCAGCTTAGATATGTGGAGGGATGAGCAGTTCTTC. Translated, it gives CASSLDMWRDEQFF.

This CDR3 reads CASSRGQGYGYTF. The CDR3 DNA reads as TGCGCCAGCAGCAGGGGACAGGGGTATGGCTACACCTTC. This rearrangement joins TRBV5-1 to TRBJ1-2, with 10 bases lining up with TRBD1. The germline CDR1 and CDR2 sequences are SGHRS and YFSETQ. V was pared by 4 bases and J by 5 bases, with 2 bases of the junction left unmatched. The CDR3 runs 13 residues.

V is TRBV2 and J is TRBJ1-2; the D is unclear. V lost 5 bases to trimming and J lost 4 bases, with 11 bases between them. Looked up from germline, CDR1 is SNHLY and CDR2 is FYNNEI. The CDR3 is made up of 13 amino acids. CDR3 residues: CASSSDASYGYTF. CDR3 sequence (DNA): TGTGCCAGCAGTTCGGACGCCTCCTATGGCTACACCTTC.

The chain links TRBV6-6 to TRBJ2-7, with a tentative D call TRBD2 (5 bases). The CDR3 length is 15 residues. Germline V gives CDR1 MNHNY, CDR2 SVGAGI (reference sequence). Trimming stripped 5 bases from V and 4 bases from J, with 18 bases between. CDR3 coding DNA: TGTGCCAGCAGTAACACCGGGATAATGGGATACGAGCAGTACTTC. Its protein is CASSNTGIMGYEQYF.

The CDR3 DNA follows: TGTGCCAGCAGTTCTAGGGACGGGGGAAATAACTATGGCTACACCTTC. Translation: CASSSRDGGNNYGYTF. This chain uses TRBV27 with TRBJ1-2; D perhaps matches TRBD1 (5 bases). Germline V lookup: CDR1 MNHEY, CDR2 SMNVEV (reference sequence). V was clipped by 4 bases and J by 1 base, with 16 bases between them. The CDR3 spans 16 residues.

The chain couples TRBV28 to TRBJ2-7, with a weak D call TRBD2 (5 bases). This CDR3 region has 14 residues. Deletions cut 7 bases from V and 2 bases from J, with 15 bases between. From germline, CDR1 is MDHEN and CDR2 SYDVKM. The CDR3 spells CASNSRGRTYEQYF. CDR3 in DNA: TGTGCCAGCAACTCTCGCGGGCGGACCTACGAGCAGTACTTC.

The count of this clone is one. The J gene is TRBJ1-1, the V gene TRBV7-9; TRBD1 might be the D (5 bases). V was trimmed by 7 bases and J by 4 bases, leaving 13 bases between them. CDR3 length: 13 residues. CDR1 and CDR2 (germline): SEHNR, FQNEAQ (reference sequence). The CDR3 coding sequence is TGTGCCAGCATCTCGGGACGGTTCACTGAAGCTTTCTTT. It is translated as CASISGRFTEAFF.

Written as DNA, the CDR3 is TGTGCCAGCAGCGTAGCACCCGGGACTAGAGCCTACGAGCAGTACTTC. Its translation: CASSVAPGTRAYEQYF. The rearrangement joins TRBV9 to TRBJ2-7; 8 bases map to TRBD2. The trim removed 0 bases at V and 2 bases at J, leaving 7 bases unmatched. This CDR3 has 16 residues. Germline V gene sequence: CDR1 SGDLS, CDR2 YYNGEE.

V is TRBV9 and J is TRBJ2-3, with 9 bases lining up with TRBD2. Trimming removed 4 bases from V and 2 bases from J; junction bases left unmatched: 8. The CDR3 loop spans 16 amino acids. Germline CDR1 SGDLS, CDR2 YYNGEE. CDR3 protein: CASSSRLAGLTDTQYF. CDR3 nucleotides: TGTGCCAGCAGCAGTCGGCTAGCGGGACTCACAGATACGCAGTATTTT.

Regarding this clone: The same CDR3 is also encoded by other DNA sequences in this sample. The chain employs TRBV19 and TRBJ1-1; 9 bases fit TRBD1. Germline V gene sequence: CDR1 LNHDA, CDR2 SQIVND (reference sequence). V was clipped by 5 bases and J by 3 bases; unmatched bases: 1. The CDR3 sequence is 13 residues long. For the CDR3, the DNA is TGTGCCAGTAGTCGGGACAGGGACACTGAAGCTTTCTTT. Encoded protein: CASSRDRDTEAFF.

The chain recombines TRBV30 with TRBJ2-3, with D uncertain. CDR3 length: 13 residues. V gave up 4 bases and J gave up 2 bases, with 10 bases separating them. The germline gives CDR1 GTSNPN, CDR2 SVGIG (reference sequence). CDR3 nucleotide sequence: TGTGCCTGGAAGACAAAGAACACAGATACGCAGTATTTT. This codes for CAWKTKNTDTQYF.

The rearrangement joins TRBV28 to TRBJ2-2, with 7 bases aligning to TRBD2. The germline gives CDR1 MDHEN, CDR2 SYDVKM. Trimming took 3 bases from V and 8 from J; bases not matched to a gene: 21. CDR3 size: 19 residues. The CDR3 bases are TGTGCCAGCAGTTTGACCCCCTGGCAGGGAGGGTCGTTCCTAGGGGAGCTGTTTTTT. Amino acid sequence: CASSLTPWQGGSFLGELFF. The whole variable domain, remainder taken from reference TRBV28 and TRBJ2-2, is DVKVTQSSRYLVKRTGEKVFLECVQDMDHENMFWYRQDPGLGLRLIYFSYDVKMKEKGDIPEGYSVSREKKERFSLILESASTNQTSMYLCASSLTPWQGGSFLGELFFGEGSRLTVL.

This chain connects TRBV5-4 to TRBJ2-3; D not resolved. CDR3 length: 18 residues. The germline V gene encodes CDR1 SGHNT and CDR2 YYREEE (reference sequence). V was cut by 0 bases and J by 0 bases, with 17 bases left in between. DNA for the CDR3: TGTGCCAGCAGCTTGGCCCGGAGTGGCGATACTAGCACAGATACGCAGTATTTT. It encodes CASSLARSGDTSTDTQYF. Using reference TRBV5-4 and TRBJ2-3 for the parts outside the CDR3, the full variable domain is ETGVTQSPTHLIKTRGQQVTLRCSSQSGHNTVSWYQQALGQGPQFIFQYYREEENGRGNFPPRFSGLQFPNYSSELNVNALELDDSALYLCASSLARSGDTSTDTQYFGPGTRLTVL.

V is TRBV5-1 and J is TRBJ1-4; 7 bases line up with TRBD1. CDR3 length: 15 amino acids. Germline V gene lookup returns CDR1 SGHRS and CDR2 YFSETQ. After removal of 1 base from V and 3 bases from J, the junction contained 3 bases not matched to a gene. The CDR3 loop is CASSLLGTANEKLFF. For the CDR3, the DNA is TGCGCCAGCAGCTTGCTCGGGACAGCTAATGAAAAACTGTTTTTT.

The gene calls are TRBV12-1 and TRBJ2-7; the table's D gene call, TRBD1, was not cross checked with the DNA. TRBV12-1 is a pseudogene. The CDR3 consists of 16 residues. The CDR3 loop is CASSPDSRGSDYEQYF. In DNA form, the CDR3 reads TGTGCCAGCAGCCCCGACTCCAGGGGGTCTGACTACGAGCAGTACTTC.

The gene calls are TRBV18 and TRBJ2-5; no definite D call. The CDR3 spans 14 residues. The germline V gene encodes CDR1 KGHSH and CDR2 LQKENI. Deletions cut 0 bases from V and 7 bases from J, with 12 bases between. CDR3 coding DNA: TGTGCCAGCTCACCACCGGATAGCCCAGTGACCCAGTACTTC. Amino acid sequence: CASSPPDSPVTQYF.

V and J are TRBV4-1 and TRBJ1-1; D remains unclear. This CDR3 comprises 14 residues. Trimming stripped 0 bases from V and 3 bases from J, with 8 bases between. CDR1 is MGHRA, CDR2 YSYEKL, per germline. DNA for the CDR3: TGCGCCAGCAGCCAAGATTGGGGAGACACTGAAGCTTTCTTT. This gives the protein CASSQDWGDTEAFF.

The rearrangement links TRBV6-1 to TRBJ2-1; D is ambiguous. Germline loops: CDR1 MNHNS, CDR2 SASEGT. V was cut by 2 bases and J by 6 bases, with 5 bases left in between. The CDR3 consists of 12 residues. This chain's CDR3 is CASSERVNEQFF. Written as DNA, the CDR3 is TGTGCCAGCAGTGAAAGGGTCAATGAGCAGTTCTTC.

V is TRBV2 and J is TRBJ1-1; no clear D gene. From germline, CDR1 is SNHLY and CDR2 FYNNEI. V was cut by 5 bases and J by 3 bases, with 7 bases left in between. The CDR3 spans 12 residues. The CDR3 DNA follows: TGTGCCAGCAGTACGGATTACACTGAAGCTTTCTTT. Its protein product is CASSTDYTEAFF.

The V gene is TRBV6-4, the J gene TRBJ2-1; 7 bases agree with TRBD2. This CDR3 comprises 14 residues. CDR1 is MRHNA and CDR2 is SNTAGT in the germline V gene. With 2 bases clipped from V and 8 bases from J, the junction kept 6 bases outside the gene matches. CDR3 sequence: CASSDRGLDDEQFF. DNA of the CDR3: TGTGCCAGCAGTGACAGAGGACTAGATGATGAGCAGTTCTTC.

This clone was detected only once. J is TRBJ2-2 and V is TRBV29-1; possible D gene TRBD2, 6 bases. The V gene lost 6 bases and the J gene lost 2 bases, with 13 bases spanning the gap. CDR1 and CDR2 (germline): SQVTM, ANQGSEA. The CDR3 sequence is 14 residues long. CDR3 DNA sequence: TGCAGCGTGAGGGTTAGCGGCAACACCGGGGAGCTGTTTTTT. It specifies CSVRVSGNTGELFF.

This clone was counted once. V is TRBV6-5 and J is TRBJ2-3; D is possibly TRBD2 (5 bases). The CDR3 covers 12 residues. Trimming stripped 7 bases from V and 6 bases from J, with 11 bases between. The germline V gene has CDR1 MNHEY and CDR2 SVGAGI. The CDR3 DNA reads TGTGCCAGCACCTCGGACTTTGATACGCAGTATTTT. As protein: CASTSDFDTQYF.

This sequence joins TRBV10-3 and TRBJ2-7, with TRBD2 matching over 11 bases. Germline CDR1 is ENHRY and CDR2 is SYGVKD. The CDR3 length is 15 residues. The trim removed 8 bases at V and 5 bases at J, leaving 11 bases unmatched. The CDR3 is CAISGASGRTNEQYF. DNA for the CDR3: TGTGCCATCTCCGGGGCTAGCGGGAGGACCAACGAGCAGTACTTC.

DNA for the CDR3: TGCGCCAGCAGCGGGGCCGGGACTAATGGAGAGACCCAGTACTTC. Its protein is CASSGAGTNGETQYF. V is TRBV5-1 and J is TRBJ2-5, with TRBD2 matching over 7 bases. CDR1 and CDR2 from the germline V gene are SGHRS and YFSETQ. The CDR3 runs 15 residues. V lost 4 bases and J lost 4; bases outside the gene matches: 10.